This TCR beta chain was identified during a study of shared clonotypes between healthy human individuals. Sequencing used immunoSEQ multiplex PCR; TCRdb keeps in-frame clones, though not all of them. This table holds 2 million to 2.5 million clones, roughly 93% found once. There are 14 residues in the CDR3. With 2 bases removed from V and 2 bases from J, the gap between germline ends came to 10 bases. The germline V gene has CDR1 SGHRS and CDR2 YFSETQ. The source is a man aged 18 to 30 in good health. Some clones in this sample may be carry-over from other donors' samples. Sequenced input: naive CD4+ T cells from PBMCs. The subset here: CD45RA+ positively selected. The genes are TRBV5-1 and TRBJ2-5, with unresolved D. In nucleotides, the CDR3 is TGCGCCAGCAGCTTCTTGTTCGGACAAGAGACCCAGTACTTC. Protein: CASSFLFGQETQYF.